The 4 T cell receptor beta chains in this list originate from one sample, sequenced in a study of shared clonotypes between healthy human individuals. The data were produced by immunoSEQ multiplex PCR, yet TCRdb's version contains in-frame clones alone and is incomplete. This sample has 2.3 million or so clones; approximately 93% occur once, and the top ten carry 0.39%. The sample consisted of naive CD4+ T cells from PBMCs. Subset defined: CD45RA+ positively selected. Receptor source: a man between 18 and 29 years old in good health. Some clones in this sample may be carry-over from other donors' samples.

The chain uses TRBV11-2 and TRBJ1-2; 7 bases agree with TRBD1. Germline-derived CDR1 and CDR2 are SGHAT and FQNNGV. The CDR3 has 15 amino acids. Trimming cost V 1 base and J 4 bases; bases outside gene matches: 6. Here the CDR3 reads CASSLGAGQVYGYTF. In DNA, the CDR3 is TGTGCCAGCAGCTTAGGGGCCGGACAGGTCTATGGCTACACCTTC. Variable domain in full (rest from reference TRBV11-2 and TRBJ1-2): EAGVAQSPRYKIIEKRQSVAFWCNPISGHATLYWYQQILGQGPKLLIQFQNNGVVDDSQLPKDRFSAERLKGVDSTLKIQPAKLEDSAVYLCASSLGAGQVYGYTFGSGTRLTVV.

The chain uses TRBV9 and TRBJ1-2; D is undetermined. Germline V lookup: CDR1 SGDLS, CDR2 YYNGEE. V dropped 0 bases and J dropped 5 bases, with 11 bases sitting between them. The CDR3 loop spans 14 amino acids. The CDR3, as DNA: TGTGCCAGCAGCGTAGAAATGGAGGGTTATGGCTACACCTTC. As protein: CASSVEMEGYGYTF.

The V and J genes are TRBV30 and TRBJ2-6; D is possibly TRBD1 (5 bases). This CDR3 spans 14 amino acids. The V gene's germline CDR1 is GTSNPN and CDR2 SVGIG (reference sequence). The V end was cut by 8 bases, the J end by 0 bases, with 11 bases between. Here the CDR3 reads CATIQGSGANVLTF. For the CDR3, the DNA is TGTGCCACAATCCAGGGCTCTGGGGCCAACGTCCTGACTTTC.

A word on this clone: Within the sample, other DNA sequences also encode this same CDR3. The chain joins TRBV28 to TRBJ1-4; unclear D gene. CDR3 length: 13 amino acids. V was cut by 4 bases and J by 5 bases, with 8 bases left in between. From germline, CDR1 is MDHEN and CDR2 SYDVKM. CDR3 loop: CASSSGGNEKLFF. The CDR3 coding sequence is TGTGCCAGCAGTTCAGGAGGGAATGAAAAACTGTTTTTT. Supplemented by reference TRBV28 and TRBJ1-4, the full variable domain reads DVKVTQSSRYLVKRTGEKVFLECVQDMDHENMFWYRQDPGLGLRLIYFSYDVKMKEKGDIPEGYSVSREKKERFSLILESASTNQTSMYLCASSSGGNEKLFFGSGTQLSVL.